This T cell receptor (beta chain) was retrieved from a study of T cells in Graves' hyperthyroidism and ophthalmopathy. Clinicians diagnosed patients from clinical symptoms, serum thyroxine and TRAb, thyroid ultrasound and orbital computed tomography. This clonotype was counted ten times or more. RNA transcripts yielded amplified TCR beta CDR3 regions. The TCR CDR3 first-round RT-PCR relied on the HTBI primer set. TCRdb re-analysed the multiplex PCR reads in MiXCR, keeping a single row per CDR3 protein. The sample includes some 500,000 distinct CDR3 sequences, 13% to 15% of them seen just once. The CDR3 totals 13 residues. Germline V CDR1 and CDR2: SGDLS, YYNGEE. The V gene end was trimmed by 3 bases and the J gene end by 8 bases; junction bases not matched to a gene: 6.

The receptor comes from a woman under 30 with Graves' hyperthyroidism. The sequenced sample consisted of blood. This chain links TRBV9 with TRBJ2-7, with 9 bases aligning to TRBD1. This CDR3 is CASSAPGQGKQYF. CDR3 in DNA: TGTGCCAGCAGCGCCCCGGGACAGGGAAAGCAGTACTTC.